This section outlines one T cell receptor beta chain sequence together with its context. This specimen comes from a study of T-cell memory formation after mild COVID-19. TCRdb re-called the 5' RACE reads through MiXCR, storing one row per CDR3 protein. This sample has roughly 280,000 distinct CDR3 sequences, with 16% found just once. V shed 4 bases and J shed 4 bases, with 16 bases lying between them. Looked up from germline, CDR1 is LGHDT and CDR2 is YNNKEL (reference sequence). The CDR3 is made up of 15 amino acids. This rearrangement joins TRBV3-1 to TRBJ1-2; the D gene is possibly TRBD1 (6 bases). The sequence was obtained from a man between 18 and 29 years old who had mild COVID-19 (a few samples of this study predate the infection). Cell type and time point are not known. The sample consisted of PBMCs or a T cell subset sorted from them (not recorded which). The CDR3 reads CASSPRQAPTYGYTF. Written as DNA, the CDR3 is TGTGCCAGCAGCCCCCGACAGGCGCCTACCTATGGCTACACCTTC.